This entry lists 4 T cell receptor beta chains sequenced from one sample in a study of T cells in Graves' hyperthyroidism and ophthalmopathy. Researchers took RNA transcripts and amplified the TCR beta CDR3 regions from them. First-round RT-PCR targeting the TCR CDR3 was performed with the HTBI primer set. TCRdb re-analysed the multiplex PCR reads in MiXCR, keeping a single row per CDR3 protein. This table holds around 240,000 distinct CDR3 sequences, more than 12% found once. Sequenced sample: blood. The receptors come from a woman aged 40 to 55 with Graves' hyperthyroidism that later progressed to Graves' ophthalmopathy.

This clonotype was recorded many times. This chain uses TRBV11-2 with TRBJ1-2; possible D gene TRBD1, 5 bases. The CDR3 length is 13 residues. Germline CDR1 is SGHAT and CDR2 is FQNNGV. V shed 3 bases and J shed 5 bases, with 10 bases lying between them. The CDR3 reads CASSFSGKYGYTF. CDR3 sequence (DNA): TGTGCCAGCAGCTTCTCAGGGAAGTATGGCTACACCTTC.

There are many counts of this clonotype. This chain joins TRBV20-1 and TRBJ1-4; 8 bases match TRBD1. The germline CDR1 and CDR2 sequences are DFQATT and SNEGSKA (reference sequence). After removal of 3 bases from V and 3 bases from J, the junction contained 3 bases not matched to a gene. This CDR3 has 14 residues. DNA for the CDR3: TGCAGTGCTAGCGGGACAGGATCTAATGAAAAACTGTTTTTT. This encodes CSASGTGSNEKLFF.

This clonotype has just a few counts. This chain's CDR3 is CSARDPLDGIAGGPTKNIQYF. DNA for the CDR3: TGCAGTGCTAGAGATCCCCTTGATGGGATAGCGGGAGGGCCGACCAAAAACATTCAGTACTTC. This chain connects TRBV20-1 to TRBJ2-4; 11 bases map to TRBD2. Germline CDR1 DFQATT, CDR2 SNEGSKA (reference sequence). The CDR3 runs to 21 residues. The V gene end was trimmed by 0 bases and the J gene end by 2 bases; junction bases not matched to a gene: 18.

This clonotype was seen ten or more times. The chain is built from TRBV20-1 and TRBJ2-1; D remains ambiguous. Germline assignment: CDR1 DFQATT and CDR2 SNEGSKA (reference sequence). Trimming took 4 bases from V and 4 from J, leaving 5 bases between them. The CDR3 spans 11 residues. DNA of the CDR3: TGCAGTGCTAAGCTATACAATGAGCAGTTCTTC. Protein sequence: CSAKLYNEQFF.